These T cell receptor beta chains were read from a single sample in a study of cytomegalovirus exposure and HLA in healthy donors. Here immunoSEQ multiplex PCR was the method, and the copy in TCRdb shows in-frame clones only, minus some. The sample holds 90,000 to 95,000 clones, roughly 73% seen once. The sequenced material came from PBMCs. The receptor source for this set is a male donor in good health and CMV-seropositive. CDR3s leave out the opening cysteine and the closing phenylalanine or tryptophan. A D gene is named only where the DNA matches it firmly.

D gene,V gene,J gene,CDR3 protein
NA,TRBV27,TRBJ2-7,ASSLNIRGGEQY
NA,TRBV4-1,TRBJ2-1,ASSQDDGIGANEQF
NA,TRBV5-1,TRBJ2-7,ASSLDRGEQY
TRBD2,TRBV10-3,TRBJ2-5,AISESLSSGEETQY
NA,TRBV9,TRBJ2-2,ASSETTGSHTGELF
NA,TRBV5-4,TRBJ2-3,ASSLKRATDTQY
TRBD1,TRBV7-9,TRBJ1-2,ASSLTGLFGYT
TRBD2,TRBV19,TRBJ2-5,ASSIGTRLQETQY
NA,TRBV6-6,TRBJ2-7,ASSNAGLTYEQY
TRBD2,TRBV29-1,TRBJ2-1,SVSSGEQF
NA,TRBV23-1,TRBJ2-1,ASSQSEQNNEQF
NA,TRBV6-6,TRBJ2-3,ASIRTVSTDTQY
TRBD1,TRBV7-9,TRBJ2-1,ASSLGTARYNEQF
TRBD1,TRBV28,TRBJ1-2,ASRLGQGYGYT
TRBD1,TRBV28,TRBJ1-4,ASSPREGQGPKLF
NA,TRBV27,TRBJ2-7,ASSLSRGTISYEQY
TRBD2,TRBV9,TRBJ2-5,ASSPRLAGYQETQY
NA,TRBV27,TRBJ2-5,ASSFRGGETQY